The next 6 T cell receptor beta chains were all read from a single sample in a study of blood T cell repertoires in COVID-19. The protocol was immunoSEQ multiplex PCR, while the TCRdb copy is restricted to in-frame clones and leaves out a portion. The sample records some 89,000 clones, approximately 90% being singletons. Sequenced sample: peripheral blood. The receptors derive from a man aged 55 to 70 with acute or convalescent COVID-19.

This chain joins TRBV12-5 and TRBJ1-6; D is uncertain. This CDR3 has 17 amino acids. Germline V gene lookup returns CDR1 LGHNT and CDR2 FRNRAP. Trimming stripped 4 bases from V and 0 bases from J, with 13 bases between. The CDR3 DNA sequence: TGTGCTAGTGGTTACCGTCCACGCAGCTCCTATAATTCACCCCTCCACTTT. Protein product: CASGYRPRSSYNSPLHF.

The V call is TRBV7-6, the J call TRBJ2-2; 11 bases match TRBD1. CDR1 and CDR2 (germline): SGHVS, FNYEAQ. The CDR3 has 15 amino acids. Losses at the gene ends were 5 bases for V and 6 bases for J; bases not matched to a gene: 5. The CDR3, as DNA: TGTGCCAGCAGCCCCCGGGACAGGGGGGCCGGGGAGCTGTTTTTT. This sequence encodes CASSPRDRGAGELFF.

V usage is TRBV5-1 and J usage is TRBJ1-6; D is possibly TRBD1 (5 bases). Germline V gene sequence: CDR1 SGHRS, CDR2 YFSETQ. This CDR3 has 19 amino acids. The V and J ends lost 3 bases and 8 bases respectively, with 27 bases between them. Here the CDR3 DNA reads TGCGCCAGCAGCTGGAAGGAGGAGGGGCGCCGAACCAGATATTCACCCCTCCACTTT. Protein sequence: CASSWKEEGRRTRYSPLHF.

The chain uses TRBV7-9 and TRBJ1-1; unclear D gene. The V gene's germline CDR1 is SEHNR and CDR2 FQNEAQ (reference sequence). This CDR3 is 12 amino acids long. Between the trimmed V and J ends, which lost 1 base and 7 bases, there was a span of 7 bases. In DNA form, the CDR3 reads TGTGCCAGCAGCTTAGATTCGGGTGAAGCTTTCTTT. Translating it yields CASSLDSGEAFF.

The V gene is TRBV4-1, the J gene TRBJ1-3; 9 nucleotides line up with TRBD1. This CDR3 comprises 17 residues. Germline values: CDR1 MGHRA, CDR2 YSYEKL. V gave up 0 bases and J gave up 4 bases; unmatched junction bases: 7. The CDR3 nucleotides read TGCGCCAGCAGCCAAGATGCGACAGGGGGTTTAGGAAACACCATATATTTT. It translates to CASSQDATGGLGNTIYF.

CDR3: CASSSERGEAFF. The CDR3 DNA follows: TGTGCCAGCAGCTCGGAGCGAGGTGAAGCTTTCTTT. V gene TRBV5-4 combines with J gene TRBJ1-1; D remains unclear. V lost 3 bases to trimming and J lost 7 bases, with 10 bases between them. The CDR3 loop spans 12 amino acids. Germline V gene lookup returns CDR1 SGHNT and CDR2 YYREEE (reference sequence). Filled out from reference TRBV5-4 and TRBJ1-1, the complete variable domain reads ETGVTQSPTHLIKTRGQQVTLRCSSQSGHNTVSWYQQALGQGPQFIFQYYREEENGRGNFPPRFSGLQFPNYSSELNVNALELDDSALYLCASSSERGEAFFGQGTRLTVV.